These 30 T cell receptor beta chains were sequenced from one sample in a study of Ad26.COV2.S vaccination and SARS-CoV-2 variants. Clones were sequenced by immunoSEQ multiplex PCR, and TCRdb holds only the in-frame ones, with some missing. The repertoire holds roughly 180,000 clones, with around 90% as singletons. Sequences were derived from peripheral blood, sampled after recovery from COVID-19. These receptors were collected from a human donor who had recovered from COVID-19.

The chain carries TRBV7-2 and TRBJ2-2, with TRBD2 identical over 9 bases. Germline lookup yields CDR1 SGHTA and CDR2 FQGNSA. This CDR3 contains 16 residues. V lost 4 bases to trimming and J lost 4 bases; unmatched junction nucleotides: 7. The CDR3 loop is CASSSYSGSFTGELFF. CDR3 bases: TGTGCCAGCAGCTCGTATAGCGGGAGTTTCACCGGGGAGCTGTTTTTT.

This clone has more than one count but fewer than ten. The chain combines TRBV19 with TRBJ1-2; weak D call: TRBD1 (6 bases). The germline V gene has CDR1 LNHDA and CDR2 SQIVND (reference sequence). The CDR3 covers 14 residues. V lost 11 bases and J lost 2, with 18 bases in between. Written as DNA, the CDR3 is TGTGCCTCTGAGGTGGGGGCGCGCAACTATGGCTACACCTTC. Its protein is CASEVGARNYGYTF.

The rearrangement links TRBV14 to TRBJ1-1; D possibly corresponds to TRBD1 (5 bases). CDR3 length: 14 amino acids. V was cut by 4 bases and J by 7 bases, with 16 bases left in between. Per the germline V gene, CDR1 is SGHDN and CDR2 is FVKESK. The CDR3 here is CASSPTWGLVEAFF. CDR3 bases: TGTGCCAGCAGCCCGACGTGGGGCCTAGTTGAAGCTTTCTTT.

The chain has TRBV4-1 and TRBJ1-5; D is perhaps TRBD1 (5 bases). The CDR3 runs 14 residues. Germline CDR1 and CDR2: MGHRA and YSYEKL. V was clipped by 0 bases and J by 5 bases, with 8 bases between them. In DNA form, the CDR3 reads TGCGCCAGCAGCCAAGATTACAGGTATCAGCCCCAGCATTTT. It encodes CASSQDYRYQPQHF.

This clone was seen only once. J is TRBJ1-1 and V is TRBV12-3 or TRBV12-4; D remains ambiguous. There are 12 residues in the CDR3. V gave up 6 bases and J gave up 5 bases, with 10 bases separating them. The CDR3: CASSYTGTEAFF. For the CDR3, the DNA is TGTGCCAGCAGCTACACGGGAACTGAAGCTTTCTTT.

This rearrangement joins TRBV15 to TRBJ1-5, with D possibly TRBD1 on 5 matching bases. Deletions cut 0 bases from V and 7 bases from J, with 10 bases between. The germline CDR1 and CDR2 sequences are LNHNV and YYDKDF (reference sequence). This CDR3 has 14 residues. CDR3 protein: CATSRDSGLQPQHF. As DNA, the CDR3 is TGTGCCACCAGCAGAGATTCAGGGCTACAGCCCCAGCATTTT.

The rearrangement links TRBV4-1 to TRBJ2-1; D is perhaps TRBD1 (6 bases). Between the trimmed V and J ends, which lost 0 bases and 8 bases, there was a span of 14 bases. The CDR3 runs 15 residues. The germline V gene has CDR1 MGHRA and CDR2 YSYEKL. CDR3 bases: TGCGCCAGCAGCCAAGATAACAGGGAGAGGGATGAGCAGTTCTTC. The encoded protein is CASSQDNRERDEQFF.

The chain carries TRBV7-8 and TRBJ2-6; D ambiguous. Germline CDR1 is SGHVS and CDR2 is FQNEAQ. V lost 0 bases and J 0 bases, leaving 6 bases between the germline ends. The CDR3 is 16 residues long. The CDR3 DNA follows: TGTGCCAGCAGCTTAGCGGAGCTCTCTGGGGCCAACGTCCTGACTTTC. Amino acids: CASSLAELSGANVLTF.

The chain uses TRBV6-6 and TRBJ2-3; D might be TRBD1 (5 bases). Trimming cost V 2 bases and J 2 bases, with 11 bases left between them. The germline V gene encodes CDR1 MNHNY and CDR2 SVGAGI (reference sequence). The CDR3 is made up of 15 amino acids. CDR3 sequence reads: CASSYTQGFTDTQYF. The DNA of the CDR3 is TGTGCCAGCAGTTACACCCAGGGCTTCACAGATACGCAGTATTTT.

This chain connects TRBV9 to TRBJ1-2; TRBD1 might be the D (5 bases). This CDR3 contains 15 residues. Trimming removed 0 bases from V and 1 base from J, with 10 bases in between. Germline values: CDR1 SGDLS, CDR2 YYNGEE. As DNA, the CDR3 is TGTGCCAGCAGCGTAGAAGGGGCACGTAACTATGGCTACACCTTC. Its translation is CASSVEGARNYGYTF.

The chain is built from TRBV11-2 and TRBJ1-6; tentative D call: TRBD1 (5 bases). CDR3 length: 15 residues. CDR1 and CDR2 (germline): SGHAT, FQNNGV. V lost 0 bases, J lost 8 bases, and 11 bases lay in between. CDR3 region: CASSLEPGNDSPLHF. The CDR3 DNA is TGTGCCAGCAGCTTAGAGCCAGGGAACGATTCACCCCTCCACTTT.

This clone was seen only once. The V and J genes are TRBV29-1 and TRBJ1-1, with unresolved D. V lost 2 bases, J lost 1 base, and 8 bases lay in between. CDR3 length: 13 amino acids. Per germline, CDR1 SQVTM and CDR2 ANQGSEA. CDR3 bases: TGCAGCGTTGAAAGTCTTCCGAACACTGAAGCTTTCTTT. This codes for CSVESLPNTEAFF.

The rearrangement joins TRBV12-5 to TRBJ2-1; D remains ambiguous. This CDR3 region has 16 residues. CDR1 is LGHNT and CDR2 is FRNRAP in the germline V gene. The V and J ends lost 2 bases and 4 bases respectively, with 15 bases between them. The CDR3, as DNA: TGTGCTAGTGGTTTGCCTCCTCGCGGATATTACAATGAGCAGTTCTTC. As protein: CASGLPPRGYYNEQFF. Full variable domain (missing parts from reference TRBV12-5 and TRBJ2-1): DARVTQTPRHKVTEMGQEVTMRCQPILGHNTVFWYRQTMMQGLELLAYFRNRAPLDDSGMPKDRFSAEMPDATLATLKIQPSEPRDSAVYFCASGLPPRGYYNEQFFGPGTRLTVL.

This chain links TRBV11-2 with TRBJ1-4; TRBD1 matches 8 bases. This CDR3 is 15 amino acids long. The trim removed 3 bases at V and 7 bases at J, leaving 7 bases unmatched. Germline CDR1 is SGHAT and CDR2 is FQNNGV. This CDR3 is CASSFQGQGIEKLFF. The CDR3 nucleotides read TGTGCCAGCAGCTTTCAAGGACAGGGTATTGAAAAACTGTTTTTT.

The chain has TRBV30 and TRBJ2-2; maybe TRBD2 (5 bases). Germline-derived CDR1 and CDR2 are GTSNPN and SVGIG (reference sequence). Trimming took 0 bases from V and 11 from J, leaving 10 bases between them. CDR3 size: 12 residues. The CDR3: CAWSVLGAELFF. CDR3 sequence (DNA): TGTGCCTGGAGTGTACTGGGAGCCGAGCTGTTTTTT.

V usage is TRBV5-1 and J usage is TRBJ2-3; D remains unclear. From germline, CDR1 is SGHRS and CDR2 YFSETQ. V gave up 6 bases and J gave up 0 bases, with 11 bases separating them. The CDR3 is 14 amino acids. The DNA of the CDR3 is TGCGCCAGCATGGCAGAAACTAGCACAGATACGCAGTATTTT. It specifies CASMAETSTDTQYF.

The chain is built from TRBV11-3 and TRBJ2-1; 8 bases are a match to TRBD2. Trimming took 4 bases from V and 7 from J; bases not matched to a gene: 15. The CDR3 spans 17 residues. From germline, CDR1 is SGHNT and CDR2 YENEEA. The chain's CDR3 is CASSSTSGAGVRNEQFF. The CDR3 DNA reads TGTGCCAGCAGCTCAACCTCGGGAGCGGGAGTGAGAAATGAGCAGTTCTTC. Based on the CDR3 plus reference TRBV11-3 and TRBJ2-1, the full variable domain is EAGVVQSPRYKIIEKKQPVAFWCNPISGHNTLYWYLQNLGQGPELLIRYENEEAVDDSQLPKDRFSAERLKGVDSTLKIQPAELGDSAVYLCASSSTSGAGVRNEQFFGPGTRLTVL.

This chain joins TRBV6-5 and TRBJ2-3, with D possibly matching TRBD1 (6 bases). Trimming took 5 bases from V and 2 from J, leaving 11 bases between them. The CDR3 sequence is 14 residues long. Germline-derived CDR1 and CDR2 are MNHEY and SVGAGI. The CDR3 DNA reads TGTGCCAGCAGTCAACAGGGCTACACAGATACGCAGTATTTT. This translates into CASSQQGYTDTQYF.

The chain carries TRBV2 and TRBJ2-1, with 7 bases aligning to TRBD2. Looked up from germline, CDR1 is SNHLY and CDR2 is FYNNEI. The V and J ends lost 2 bases and 3 bases, in that order; junction bases with no gene match: 1. The CDR3 consists of 14 residues. CDR3 sequence reads: CASSERDYYNEQFF. CDR3 nucleotide sequence: TGTGCCAGCAGTGAACGGGACTACTACAATGAGCAGTTCTTC.

The chain couples TRBV5-8 to TRBJ1-1; D remains ambiguous. CDR3 length equals 14 residues. V was pared by 2 bases and J by 1 base, with 9 bases between. Germline values: CDR1 SGHTS, CDR2 YDEGEE. The chain's CDR3 is CASSLDRRNTEAFF. The DNA for the CDR3 is TGTGCCAGCAGCTTAGACCGACGGAACACTGAAGCTTTCTTT.

V usage is TRBV14 and J usage is TRBJ2-5; no reliable D call. Trimming took off 4 bases at V and 5 bases at J, with 5 bases between the two ends. The CDR3 totals 11 residues. Germline V gives CDR1 SGHDN, CDR2 FVKESK. For the CDR3, the DNA is TGTGCCAGCAGCCTCCTTGAGACCCAGTACTTC. This gives the protein CASSLLETQYF.

The chain combines TRBV19 with TRBJ2-2; 14 bases align to TRBD2. Trimming removed 6 bases from V and 8 bases from J; junction bases left unmatched: 5. The CDR3 length is 15 residues. CDR1 is LNHDA and CDR2 is SQIVND in the germline V gene (reference sequence). CDR3 in DNA: TGTGCCAGTAGGCCGGGGACTAGCGGGGGAGGGGAGCTGTTTTTT. Its translation: CASRPGTSGGGELFF. Combining the CDR3 with reference TRBV19 and TRBJ2-2 gives the whole variable domain DGGITQSPKYLFRKEGQNVTLSCEQNLNHDAMYWYRQDPGQGLRLIYYSQIVNDFQKGDIAEGYSVSREKKESFPLTVTSAQKNPTAFYLCASRPGTSGGGELFFGEGSRLTVL.

The genes are TRBV5-1 and TRBJ2-5, with D perhaps matching TRBD1 or TRBD2 (5 bases each). The ends were cut back, 2 bases at V and 4 bases at J, with 12 bases in the middle. The CDR3 runs to 14 residues. The germline CDR1 and CDR2 sequences are SGHRS and YFSETQ. CDR3 nucleotide sequence: TGCGCCAGCAGCTTTGGGGGAGAATCAGAGACCCAGTACTTC. It codes for CASSFGGESETQYF.

The chain has TRBV5-5 and TRBJ2-3, with D hard to call. Germline-derived CDR1 and CDR2 are SGHKS and YYEKEE (reference sequence). The V end was cut by 4 bases, the J end by 6 bases, with 12 bases between. The CDR3 spans 13 residues. CDR3 loop: CASSIPPQDTQYF. The CDR3, as DNA: TGTGCCAGCAGCATCCCCCCCCAGGATACGCAGTATTTT.

This clone was seen just once. The rearrangement uses TRBV18 and TRBJ2-1; D is unclear. Germline loops: CDR1 KGHSH, CDR2 LQKENI. The CDR3 sequence is 12 residues long. Trimming left V 1 base short and J 9 bases short, with 7 bases between. CDR3 bases: TGTGCCAGCTCACCACGAGGATTTGAGCAGTTCTTC. This codes for CASSPRGFEQFF.

The V and J genes are TRBV5-8 and TRBJ2-5, with 8 nucleotides matching TRBD2. The CDR3 has 15 amino acids. Germline CDR1 reads SGHTS; CDR2 reads YDEGEE. With 9 bases clipped from V and 1 base from J, the junction kept 11 bases outside the gene matches. The CDR3 DNA sequence: TGTGCCATCCGCGGGGGGCCATCGTTCCAAGAGACCCAGTACTTC. Translated, it gives CAIRGGPSFQETQYF.

CDR3 region: CASSQVVGSGGKSSYNEQFF. The CDR3 DNA reads as TGTGCCAGCAGCCAAGTCGTTGGTAGCGGGGGGAAGTCCTCCTACAATGAGCAGTTCTTC. The chain couples TRBV4-2 to TRBJ2-1, with TRBD2 identical over 10 bases. CDR1 is LGHNA, CDR2 YNFKEQ, per germline. After removal of 1 base from V and 0 bases from J, the junction contained 12 bases not matched to a gene. There are 20 residues in the CDR3.

This clone was observed a single time. The rearrangement uses TRBV7-7 and TRBJ2-4; 13 nucleotides line up with TRBD2. CDR1 SSHAT and CDR2 FNYEAQ come from the germline V gene (reference sequence). V was pared by 4 bases and J by 4 bases, with 7 bases of the junction left unmatched. The CDR3 sequence is 17 residues long. The CDR3 DNA is TGTGCCAGCAGCTCCAGGACTAGCGGGAGTTTAAAAAACATTCAGTACTTC. It yields the protein CASSSRTSGSLKNIQYF.

As for this clone: The same CDR3 also results from other DNA sequences found in this sample. CDR3: CASSVGGTDTQYF. CDR3 bases: TGTGCCAGCAGCGTAGGAGGAACAGATACGCAGTATTTT. The chain recombines TRBV9 with TRBJ2-3; D unclear. CDR1 is SGDLS and CDR2 is YYNGEE in the germline V gene. V lost 0 bases and J lost 3, with 5 bases in between. The CDR3 consists of 13 residues.

This chain links TRBV5-6 with TRBJ2-7; 10 nucleotides match TRBD1. Germline-derived CDR1 and CDR2 are SGHDT and YYEEEE. The CDR3 has 16 amino acids. V dropped 0 bases and J dropped 6; count of bases not matched to a gene: 9. CDR3 sequence: CASSLALGTGVIEQYF. Written as DNA, the CDR3 is TGTGCCAGCAGCTTGGCCCTAGGGACAGGGGTGATCGAGCAGTACTTC. The full variable domain, its missing parts supplied by reference TRBV5-6 and TRBJ2-7, is DAGVTQSPTHLIKTRGQQVTLRCSPKSGHDTVSWYQQALGQGPQFIFQYYEEEERQRGNFPDRFSGHQFPNYSSELNVNALLLGDSALYLCASSLALGTGVIEQYFGPGTRLTVT.